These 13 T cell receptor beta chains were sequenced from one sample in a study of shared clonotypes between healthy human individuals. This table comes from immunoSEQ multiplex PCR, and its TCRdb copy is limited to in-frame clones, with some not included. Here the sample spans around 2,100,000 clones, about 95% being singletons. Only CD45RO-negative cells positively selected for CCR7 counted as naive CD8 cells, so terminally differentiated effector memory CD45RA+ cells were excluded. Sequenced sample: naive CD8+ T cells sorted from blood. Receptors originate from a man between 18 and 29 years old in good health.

The CDR3 nucleotides read TGTGCCAGCAGTGAAGTTATCGGGACTAGCGGGAGTAGGTACGAGCAGTACTTC. This sequence encodes CASSEVIGTSGSRYEQYF. The V gene is TRBV2, the J gene TRBJ2-7; 14 bases are shared with TRBD2. Germline V gene sequence: CDR1 SNHLY, CDR2 FYNNEI. V dropped 1 base and J dropped 4; count of bases not matched to a gene: 9. The CDR3 sequence is 18 residues long.

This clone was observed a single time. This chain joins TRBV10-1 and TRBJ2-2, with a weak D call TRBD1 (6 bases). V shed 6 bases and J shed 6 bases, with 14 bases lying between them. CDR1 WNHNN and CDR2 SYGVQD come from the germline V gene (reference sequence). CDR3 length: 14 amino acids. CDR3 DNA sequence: TGCGCCAGCAGCCGGGACATTAACGCCGGGGAGCTGTTTTTT. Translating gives CASSRDINAGELFF.

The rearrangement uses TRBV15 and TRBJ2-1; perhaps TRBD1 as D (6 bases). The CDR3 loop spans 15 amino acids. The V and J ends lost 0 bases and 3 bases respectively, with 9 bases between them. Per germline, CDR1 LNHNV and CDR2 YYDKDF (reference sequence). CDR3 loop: CATSRDAQGYNEQFF. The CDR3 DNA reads TGTGCCACCAGCAGAGATGCACAGGGCTACAATGAGCAGTTCTTC. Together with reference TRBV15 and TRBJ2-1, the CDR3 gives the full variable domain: DAMVIQNPRYQVTQFGKPVTLSCSQTLNHNVMYWYQQKSSQAPKLLFHYYDKDFNNEADTPDNFQSRRPNTSFCFLDIRSPGLGDTAMYLCATSRDAQGYNEQFFGPGTRLTVL.

The CDR3 sequence is CASSQDLRAGGGAFF. In DNA form, the CDR3 reads TGCGCCAGCAGCCAAGATCTCAGGGCCGGTGGCGGAGCTTTCTTT. The chain recombines TRBV4-1 with TRBJ1-1; weak D call: TRBD1 (5 bases). The germline V gene encodes CDR1 MGHRA and CDR2 YSYEKL. The CDR3 has 15 residues. Deletions cut 0 bases from V and 10 bases from J, with 18 bases between.

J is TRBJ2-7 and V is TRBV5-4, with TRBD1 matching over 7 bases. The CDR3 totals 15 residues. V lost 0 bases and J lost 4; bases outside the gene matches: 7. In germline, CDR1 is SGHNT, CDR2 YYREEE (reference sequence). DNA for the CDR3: TGTGCCAGCAGCTTGGCAGGGGGATCTCTTTACGAGCAGTACTTC. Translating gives CASSLAGGSLYEQYF.

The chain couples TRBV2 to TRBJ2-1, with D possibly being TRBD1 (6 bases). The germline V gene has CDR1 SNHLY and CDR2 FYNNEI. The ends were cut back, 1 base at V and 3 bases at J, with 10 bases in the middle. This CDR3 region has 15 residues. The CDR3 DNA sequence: TGTGCCAGCAGTGAAGGGACAGTAGTCTACAATGAGCAGTTCTTC. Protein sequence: CASSEGTVVYNEQFF.

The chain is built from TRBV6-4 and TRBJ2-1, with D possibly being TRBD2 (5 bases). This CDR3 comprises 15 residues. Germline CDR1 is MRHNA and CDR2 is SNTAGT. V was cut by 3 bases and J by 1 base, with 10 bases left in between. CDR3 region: CASSEDFSSYNEQFF. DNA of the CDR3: TGTGCCAGCAGTGAGGACTTCTCTTCCTACAATGAGCAGTTCTTC.

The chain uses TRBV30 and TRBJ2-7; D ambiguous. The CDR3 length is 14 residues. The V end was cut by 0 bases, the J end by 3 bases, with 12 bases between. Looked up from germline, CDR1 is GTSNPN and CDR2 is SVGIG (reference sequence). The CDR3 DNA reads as TGTGCCTGGAGTGTACTCCCCGGAGACTACGAGCAGTACTTC. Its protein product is CAWSVLPGDYEQYF. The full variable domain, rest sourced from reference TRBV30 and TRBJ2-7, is SQTIHQWPATLVQPVGSPLSLECTVEGTSNPNLYWYRQAAGRGLQLLFYSVGIGQISSEVPQNLSASRPQDRQFILSSKKLLLSDSGFYLCAWSVLPGDYEQYFGPGTRLTVT.

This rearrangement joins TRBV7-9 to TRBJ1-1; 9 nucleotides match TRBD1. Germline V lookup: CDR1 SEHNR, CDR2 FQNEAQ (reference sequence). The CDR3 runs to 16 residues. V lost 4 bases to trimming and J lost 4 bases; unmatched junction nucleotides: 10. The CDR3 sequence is CASSSSVGQGVTEAFF. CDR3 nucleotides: TGTGCCAGCAGCTCGTCCGTGGGACAGGGTGTCACTGAAGCTTTCTTT.

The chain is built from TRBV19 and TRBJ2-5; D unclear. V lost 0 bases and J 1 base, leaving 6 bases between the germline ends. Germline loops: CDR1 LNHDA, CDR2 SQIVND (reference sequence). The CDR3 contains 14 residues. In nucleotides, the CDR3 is TGTGCCAGTAGTATAGATTGGACCCAAGAGACCCAGTACTTC. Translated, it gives CASSIDWTQETQYF.

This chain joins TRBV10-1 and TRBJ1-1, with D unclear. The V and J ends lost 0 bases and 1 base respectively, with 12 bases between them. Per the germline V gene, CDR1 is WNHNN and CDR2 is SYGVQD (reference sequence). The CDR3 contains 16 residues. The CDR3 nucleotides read TGCGCCAGCAGTGAGTCGCGAGGGCTGGGGAACACTGAAGCTTTCTTT. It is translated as CASSESRGLGNTEAFF.

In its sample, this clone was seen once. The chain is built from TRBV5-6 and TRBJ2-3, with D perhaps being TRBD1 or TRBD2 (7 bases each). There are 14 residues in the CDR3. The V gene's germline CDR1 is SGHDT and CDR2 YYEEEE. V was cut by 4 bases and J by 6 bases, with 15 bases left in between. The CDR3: CASSLPQGGDTQYF. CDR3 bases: TGTGCCAGCAGCCTACCCCAGGGGGGGGATACGCAGTATTTT.

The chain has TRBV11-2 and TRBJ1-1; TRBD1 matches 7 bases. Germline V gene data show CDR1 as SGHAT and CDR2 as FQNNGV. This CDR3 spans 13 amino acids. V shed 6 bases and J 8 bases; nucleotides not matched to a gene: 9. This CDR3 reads CASRGDSSTEAFF. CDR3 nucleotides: TGTGCCAGCAGGGGGGACAGCTCGACGGAAGCTTTCTTT.